Below are 9 T cell receptor beta chains sequenced from a single sample in a study of cytomegalovirus exposure and HLA in healthy donors. The PCR made use of 60 Vbeta and 13 Jbeta primers. Here immunoSEQ multiplex PCR was the method, and the copy in TCRdb shows in-frame clones only, minus some. The sample records 120,000 or so clones, 80% being singletons. The sequencing input was PBMCs. These receptors were obtained from a man aged 40-50 years in good health and CMV-seronegative.

The chain links TRBV28 to TRBJ1-5; D not certain. Trimming pared 2 bases from V and 9 bases from J, leaving 8 bases between. The CDR3 loop spans 12 amino acids. The germline CDR1 and CDR2 sequences are MDHEN and SYDVKM. CDR3 bases: TGTGCCAGCAGTTTAGGAGTAGGGCCCCAGCATTTT. Amino acid sequence: CASSLGVGPQHF. Based on the CDR3 plus reference TRBV28 and TRBJ1-5, the full variable domain is DVKVTQSSRYLVKRTGEKVFLECVQDMDHENMFWYRQDPGLGLRLIYFSYDVKMKEKGDIPEGYSVSREKKERFSLILESASTNQTSMYLCASSLGVGPQHFGDGTRLSIL.

The rearrangement links TRBV7-2 to TRBJ2-1; the D is unclear. The CDR3 sequence is 13 residues long. Trimming pared 5 bases from V and 6 bases from J, leaving 11 bases between. Germline CDR1 and CDR2: SGHTA and FQGNSA. CDR3 loop: CASSPPSRNEQFF. CDR3 in DNA: TGTGCCAGCAGCCCGCCGAGTCGCAATGAGCAGTTCTTC.

The J gene is TRBJ2-1, the V gene TRBV6-6, with D possibly TRBD2 on 7 matching bases. The CDR3 has 15 residues. The V gene lost 1 base and the J gene lost 9 bases, with 16 bases spanning the gap. Germline CDR1 MNHNY, CDR2 SVGAGI (reference sequence). The CDR3: CASSYFDGGGGEQFF. The CDR3 bases are TGTGCCAGCAGTTACTTCGACGGGGGAGGGGGTGAGCAGTTCTTC.

The chain employs TRBV21-1 and TRBJ2-6; TRBD2 is taken as the D call from the table, unchecked against the DNA. TRBV21-1 is a pseudogene locus. This CDR3 contains 13 residues. In nucleotides, the CDR3 is TGTGCCATCGAGGCCCCTGGGGCCAACGTCCTGACTTTC. Its translation is CAIEAPGANVLTF.

There are a few counts of this clone. CDR3 sequence (DNA): TGTGCCTGGAGTGTACGCCGCGGGGACGAGCAGTACTTC. Residues: CAWSVRRGDEQYF. The V call is TRBV30, the J call TRBJ2-7; possibly TRBD2 for D (6 bases). Looked up from germline, CDR1 is GTSNPN and CDR2 is SVGIG (reference sequence). Trimming left V 0 bases short and J 5 bases short, with 11 bases between. The CDR3 runs 13 residues.

This clone was observed a handful of times. This chain uses TRBV7-6 with TRBJ2-2, with 7 bases fitting TRBD1. The germline gives CDR1 SGHVS, CDR2 FNYEAQ. The CDR3 totals 14 residues. Germline trimming cut 5 bases from V and 5 bases from J; bases unmatched to any gene: 5. CDR3 loop: CASSQDRVTGELFF. CDR3 nucleotides: TGTGCCAGCAGCCAAGACAGGGTAACCGGGGAGCTGTTTTTT.

This chain links TRBV11-2 with TRBJ1-2; 7 bases map to TRBD1. Germline V lookup: CDR1 SGHAT, CDR2 FQNNGV. This CDR3 has 16 amino acids. The ends lost 2 bases at V and 6 bases at J; junction bases unmatched: 12. This chain's CDR3 is CASSLSGTGQINGYTF. The CDR3 region has the DNA TGTGCCAGCAGCTTAAGCGGAACGGGACAGATTAATGGCTACACCTTC.

J is TRBJ1-6 and V is TRBV6-5; a weak D match, TRBD1 (6 bases). The length of the CDR3 is 15 residues. Trimming took off 8 bases at V and 7 bases at J, with 18 bases between the two ends. In germline, CDR1 is MNHEY, CDR2 SVGAGI. In DNA, the CDR3 is TGTGCCAGCGTGCCTCGGGCAGGGGCCAATTCACCCCTCCACTTT. It encodes CASVPRAGANSPLHF.

This sequence joins TRBV7-9 and TRBJ1-2; D possibly corresponds to TRBD1 (6 bases). The germline gives CDR1 SEHNR, CDR2 FQNEAQ (reference sequence). With 2 bases removed from V and 8 bases from J, the gap between germline ends came to 12 bases. The CDR3 runs to 13 residues. The CDR3 loop is CASSLLTGMGYTF. In nucleotides, the CDR3 is TGTGCCAGCAGCTTATTAACAGGGATGGGCTACACCTTC. Full variable domain (remainder filled in from reference TRBV7-9 and TRBJ1-2): DTGVSQNPRHKITKRGQNVTFRCDPISEHNRLYWYRQTLGQGPEFLTYFQNEAQLEKSRLLSDRFSAERPKGSFSTLEIQRTEQGDSAMYLCASSLLTGMGYTFGSGTRLTVV.